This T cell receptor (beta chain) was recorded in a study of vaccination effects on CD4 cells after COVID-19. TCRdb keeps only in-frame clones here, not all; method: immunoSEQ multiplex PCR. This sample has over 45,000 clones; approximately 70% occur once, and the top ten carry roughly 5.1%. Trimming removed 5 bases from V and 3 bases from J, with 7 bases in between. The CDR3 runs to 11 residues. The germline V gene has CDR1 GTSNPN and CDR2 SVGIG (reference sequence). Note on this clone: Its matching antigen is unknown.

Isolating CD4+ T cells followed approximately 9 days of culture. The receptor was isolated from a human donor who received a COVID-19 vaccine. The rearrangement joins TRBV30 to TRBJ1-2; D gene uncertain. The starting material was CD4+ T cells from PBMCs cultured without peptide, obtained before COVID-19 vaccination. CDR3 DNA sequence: TGTGCCTGGGAGTGGGACTATGGCTACACCTTC. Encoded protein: CAWEWDYGYTF.